These 30 T cell receptor beta chains were all obtained from the same sample, sequenced in a study of blood T cells in healthy people across ages. Using a J-beta primer mix together with a sample-barcoded 5' primer, a second PCR was run for about 6 to 11 cycles. A single record per CDR3 protein comes from TCRdb applying MiXCR to the 5' RACE reads. Of about 1.4 million distinct CDR3 sequences listed, approximately 63% are singletons. The sequenced sample consisted of blood. The receptors here all came from a man aged 18 to 29 in good health.

The rearrangement uses TRBV5-1 and TRBJ1-2, with 7 nucleotides matching TRBD1. The germline gives CDR1 SGHRS, CDR2 YFSETQ. V lost 4 bases to trimming and J lost 3 bases; unmatched junction nucleotides: 15. The CDR3 spans 17 residues. DNA for the CDR3: TGCGCCAGCAGCCCCCACACCGCGCCGGGACAGCACTATGGCTACACCTTC. Translating gives CASSPHTAPGQHYGYTF.

The rearrangement links TRBV2 to TRBJ2-1; D may match TRBD1 or TRBD2 (5 bases each). This CDR3 is built from 17 residues. Trimming took off 6 bases at V and 0 bases at J, with 18 bases between the two ends. The germline gives CDR1 SNHLY, CDR2 FYNNEI. CDR3 amino acids: CASRRAGTRGSYNEQFF. The CDR3 bases are TGTGCCAGCAGGCGAGCCGGGACCCGAGGCTCCTACAATGAGCAGTTCTTC.

The chain joins TRBV19 to TRBJ2-2; D not certain. CDR1 is LNHDA and CDR2 is SQIVND in the germline V gene (reference sequence). The CDR3 consists of 15 residues. V was trimmed by 3 bases and J by 6 bases, leaving 14 bases between them. The CDR3 reads CASSMPRWSAGELFF. DNA of the CDR3: TGTGCCAGTAGTATGCCCCGGTGGTCGGCCGGGGAGCTGTTTTTT.

The table lists this clonotype with a count of one. J is TRBJ2-1 and V is TRBV20-1; TRBD2 matches at 11 bases. The CDR3 is made up of 17 amino acids. J lost 10 bases, V lost 0 bases, and 14 bases had no gene match. Germline CDR1 reads DFQATT; CDR2 reads SNEGSKA (reference sequence). The CDR3 coding sequence is TGCAGTGCTAGAGATCGAATAGCGGGAGGGCCCAGCCAAGAGCAGTTCTTC. It translates to CSARDRIAGGPSQEQFF.

The chain uses TRBV20-1 and TRBJ1-2; D not resolved. Deletions cut 4 bases from V and 8 bases from J, with 8 bases between. Germline CDR1 and CDR2: DFQATT and SNEGSKA (reference sequence). This CDR3 is built from 10 residues. CDR3 protein: CSAMGVGYTF. The CDR3, as DNA: TGCAGTGCTATGGGTGTAGGCTACACCTTC.

The chain links TRBV25-1 to TRBJ2-5; D gene unclear. Germline CDR1 is MGHDK and CDR2 is SYGVNS. V gave up 1 base and J gave up 11 bases, with 11 bases separating them. The CDR3 contains 12 residues. The CDR3 region has the DNA TGTGCCAGCAGTGAATTTCACAGTCAACAGTACTTC. Protein sequence: CASSEFHSQQYF.

This clonotype occurred once. V gene TRBV20-1 combines with J gene TRBJ2-1; 8 nucleotides match TRBD1. This CDR3 comprises 15 residues. V trimming: 6 bases; J trimming: 2 bases; junction bases outside the gene matches: 9. Per the germline V gene, CDR1 is DFQATT and CDR2 is SNEGSKA (reference sequence). The CDR3 region is CSAPVPGGPYNEQFF. For the CDR3, the DNA is TGCAGTGCCCCTGTCCCAGGGGGCCCCTACAATGAGCAGTTCTTC.

This rearrangement joins TRBV12-3 or TRBV12-4 to TRBJ2-1; D uncertain. Trimming removed 6 bases at V and 0 bases at J, with 12 bases between. The CDR3 totals 15 residues. Written as DNA, the CDR3 is TGTGCCAGCAGCCCAAAAGAAAGCTCCTACAATGAGCAGTTCTTC. It yields the protein CASSPKESSYNEQFF.

This clonotype came up a few times. The chain employs TRBV12-3 or TRBV12-4 and TRBJ2-5, with TRBD2 matching over 10 bases. The CDR3 is 15 amino acids. V shed 6 bases, J shed 0 bases, and the junction held 4 bases outside the gene matches. The CDR3 nucleotides read TGTGCCAGCAGACTAGCGGGGACGCACCAAGAGACCCAGTACTTC. Amino acid sequence: CASRLAGTHQETQYF.

The chain carries TRBV20-1 and TRBJ2-1; D is perhaps TRBD2 (7 bases). Per the germline V gene, CDR1 is DFQATT and CDR2 is SNEGSKA (reference sequence). V gave up 6 bases and J gave up 2 bases, with 11 bases separating them. The CDR3 runs 13 residues. The CDR3 DNA reads TGCAGTGCCCGGGGGGCGACCTACAATGAGCAGTTCTTC. Translation gives CSARGATYNEQFF.

This clonotype has only a few counts. Mismatch with germline at one junction end may stem from a read error. The chain is built from TRBV29-1 and TRBJ2-1, with 7 bases lining up with TRBD1. CDR1 is SQVTM and CDR2 is ANQGSEA in the germline V gene. The CDR3 runs 14 residues. This CDR3 is CSAAPGQTYNEQFF. CDR3 nucleotides: TGCAGCGCTGCTCCGGGACAGACCTATAATGAGCAGTTCTTC.

The chain combines TRBV4-1 with TRBJ2-1; D is perhaps TRBD2 (6 bases). Between the trimmed V and J ends, which lost 8 bases and 8 bases, there was a span of 19 bases. The CDR3 length is 14 residues. Germline CDR1 and CDR2: MGHRA and YSYEKL. The CDR3 loop reads CASALGAGRYEQFF. The CDR3, as DNA: TGCGCCAGCGCCCTAGGGGCAGGGAGGTATGAGCAGTTCTTC.

This clonotype was picked up one time. V and J are TRBV2 and TRBJ2-2, with 7 bases that match TRBD1. The V gene end was trimmed by 1 base and the J gene end by 0 bases; junction bases not matched to a gene: 8. The CDR3 runs to 18 residues. Germline V CDR1 and CDR2: SNHLY, FYNNEI. The CDR3 protein is CASSEVRTGDTNTGELFF. The CDR3 DNA sequence: TGTGCCAGCAGTGAAGTAAGGACAGGTGATACGAACACCGGGGAGCTGTTTTTT. Based on the CDR3 plus reference TRBV2 and TRBJ2-2, the full variable domain is EPEVTQTPSHQVTQMGQEVILRCVPISNHLYFYWYRQILGQKVEFLVSFYNNEISEKSEIFDDQFSVERPDGSNFTLKIRSTKLEDSAMYFCASSEVRTGDTNTGELFFGEGSRLTVL.

The chain uses TRBV4-1 and TRBJ2-3, with D unresolved. V was trimmed by 0 bases and J by 1 base, leaving 8 bases between them. The CDR3 has 15 amino acids. Germline-derived CDR1 and CDR2 are MGHRA and YSYEKL. The CDR3 DNA follows: TGCGCCAGCAGCCAAGATCCCGGGCGCACAGATACGCAGTATTTT. It translates to CASSQDPGRTDTQYF.

The chain has TRBV9 and TRBJ2-7, with TRBD1 matching 9 bases. The V segment lost 2 bases and the J segment 4 bases; nucleotides outside the gene matches: 7. The CDR3 spans 15 residues. Per the germline V gene, CDR1 is SGDLS and CDR2 is YYNGEE. CDR3 loop: CASSVYTGGAYEQYF. CDR3 nucleotides: TGTGCCAGCAGCGTTTATACAGGGGGCGCATACGAGCAGTACTTC.

The CDR3 reads CATSERRNTEAFF. The CDR3 nucleotides read TGTGCCACCAGTGAAAGGCGGAACACTGAAGCTTTCTTT. The rearrangement joins TRBV24-1 to TRBJ1-1; D gene ambiguous. The CDR3 consists of 13 residues. CDR1 KGHDR and CDR2 SFDVKD come from the germline V gene. Trimming shortened V by 4 bases and J by 1 base, and 6 bases separated the two germline ends.

This clonotype turned up a few times. This chain links TRBV11-2 with TRBJ1-1, with D hard to call. Trimming took off 3 bases at V and 8 bases at J, with 13 bases between the two ends. The CDR3 length is 13 residues. Germline V CDR1 and CDR2: SGHAT, FQNNGV. For the CDR3, the DNA is TGTGCCAGCAGCTTCGGTATGGACTTCGAAGCTTTCTTT. Its translation is CASSFGMDFEAFF.

V usage is TRBV6-6 and J usage is TRBJ2-1, with 7 bases lining up with TRBD2. From germline, CDR1 is MNHNY and CDR2 SVGAGI (reference sequence). The CDR3 is 12 amino acids. The J segment lost 8 bases and the V segment lost 2 bases, leaving 0 bases of the junction unmatched. The CDR3 spells CASSYTSDEQFF. CDR3 DNA: TGTGCCAGCAGTTACACTAGCGATGAGCAGTTCTTC.

This clonotype was recorded once. The gene calls are TRBV12-3 or TRBV12-4 and TRBJ2-7, with 8 bases aligning to TRBD2. With V trimmed by 0 bases and J by 4 bases, 8 bases remained unmatched. The CDR3 runs to 16 residues. As DNA, the CDR3 is TGTGCCAGCAGTTTAGCGGGTGCTAGCGGGTTTTACGAGCAGTACTTC. Amino acids: CASSLAGASGFYEQYF.

The V and J genes are TRBV5-6 and TRBJ1-5; 8 bases map to TRBD1. This CDR3 comprises 14 residues. V lost 3 bases to trimming and J lost 6 bases; unmatched junction nucleotides: 5. Germline assignment: CDR1 SGHDT and CDR2 YYEEEE. The CDR3 coding sequence is TGTGCCAGCAGCTGGGGGCAGGGGGCTCAGCCCCAGCATTTT. It codes for CASSWGQGAQPQHF. Drawing the rest from reference TRBV5-6 and TRBJ1-5, the complete variable domain is DAGVTQSPTHLIKTRGQQVTLRCSPKSGHDTVSWYQQALGQGPQFIFQYYEEEERQRGNFPDRFSGHQFPNYSSELNVNALLLGDSALYLCASSWGQGAQPQHFGDGTRLSIL.

The rearrangement joins TRBV12-3 or TRBV12-4 to TRBJ2-1, with no clear D. V was trimmed by 0 bases and J by 10 bases, leaving 4 bases between them. The CDR3 contains 11 residues. The CDR3 DNA reads as TGTGCCAGCAGTTTAGCGGCGGAGCAGTTCTTC. It codes for CASSLAAEQFF.

This clonotype was counted only a few times. The chain combines TRBV7-2 with TRBJ2-1; D uncertain. V was pared by 1 base and J by 8 bases, with 12 bases between. The CDR3 length is 14 residues. Germline V gene data show CDR1 as SGHTA and CDR2 as FQGNSA. CDR3 sequence (DNA): TGTGCCAGCAGCTTAGTGGCTTTCGATTATGAGCAGTTCTTC. Translated: CASSLVAFDYEQFF.

This clonotype was observed a few times. The chain couples TRBV12-3 or TRBV12-4 to TRBJ2-1, with 10 bases fitting TRBD1. The ends lost 7 bases at V and 10 bases at J; junction bases unmatched: 19. This CDR3 is built from 17 residues. CDR3 nucleotides: TGTGCCAGCATCCCTACGACCGGGACAGGGGCGGCGCGCGAGCAGTTCTTC. Its protein product is CASIPTTGTGAAREQFF.

The V and J genes are TRBV3-1 and TRBJ2-5, with 13 nucleotides matching TRBD2. The germline V gene has CDR1 LGHDT and CDR2 YNNKEL (reference sequence). The ends lost 0 bases at V and 13 bases at J; junction bases unmatched: 11. There are 16 residues in the CDR3. This CDR3 is CASSQDLGLAGVGRYF. DNA of the CDR3: TGTGCCAGCAGCCAAGACCTTGGACTAGCGGGAGTAGGACGGTACTTC.

This clonotype turned up a few times. The rearrangement joins TRBV6-5 to TRBJ2-7, with a weak D call TRBD1 (6 bases). The length of the CDR3 is 14 residues. Per the germline V gene, CDR1 is MNHEY and CDR2 is SVGAGI. V lost 6 bases to trimming and J lost 0 bases, with 12 bases between them. For the CDR3, the DNA is TGTGCCAGCAGCTCTATCAGGGGCTCCTACGAGCAGTACTTC. This translates into CASSSIRGSYEQYF.

The chain has TRBV7-8 and TRBJ2-1, with D perhaps being TRBD1 or TRBD2 (7 bases each). The CDR3 totals 16 residues. CDR1 SGHVS and CDR2 FQNEAQ come from the germline V gene. Trimming shortened V by 0 bases and J by 3 bases, and 12 bases separated the two germline ends. The CDR3 DNA reads TGTGCCAGCAGCTTAGCTGGGAGGGGGCTCTACAATGAGCAGTTCTTC. Amino acids: CASSLAGRGLYNEQFF.

This rearrangement joins TRBV11-3 to TRBJ2-1, with 9 bases lining up with TRBD2. The CDR3 has 15 amino acids. V lost 0 bases and J lost 7; bases outside the gene matches: 4. Germline-derived CDR1 and CDR2 are SGHNT and YENEEA. The CDR3 loop is CASSLDGGGANEQFF. The CDR3 DNA sequence: TGTGCCAGCAGCTTAGACGGCGGGGGGGCAAATGAGCAGTTCTTC.

V gene TRBV4-1 combines with J gene TRBJ2-5; D possibly uses TRBD1 or TRBD2 (5 bases each). Germline V gene data show CDR1 as MGHRA and CDR2 as YSYEKL. Trimming cost V 7 bases and J 4 bases, with 19 bases left between them. The CDR3 has 15 residues. The CDR3 loop is CASKLTLGVGETQYF. DNA of the CDR3: TGCGCCAGCAAACTAACATTGGGGGTGGGAGAGACCCAGTACTTC.

A few counts support this clonotype. V is TRBV10-2 and J is TRBJ2-5; possible D gene TRBD1, 6 bases. V was trimmed by 4 bases and J by 2 bases, leaving 17 bases between them. Germline CDR1 reads WSHSY; CDR2 reads SAAADI. This CDR3 region has 16 residues. CDR3 protein: CASSVWAGDQQETQYF. For the CDR3, the DNA is TGCGCCAGCAGTGTGTGGGCAGGGGACCAACAAGAGACCCAGTACTTC.

The chain is built from TRBV12-3 or TRBV12-4 and TRBJ2-4; 8 bases are a match to TRBD2. The CDR3 covers 20 residues. After removal of 7 bases from V and 3 bases from J, the junction contained 23 bases not matched to a gene. CDR3 sequence reads: CASKSGGGREGRRVKNIQYF. The CDR3 nucleotides are TGTGCCAGCAAAAGCGGGGGAGGTCGGGAGGGCCGACGGGTCAAAAACATTCAGTACTTC.